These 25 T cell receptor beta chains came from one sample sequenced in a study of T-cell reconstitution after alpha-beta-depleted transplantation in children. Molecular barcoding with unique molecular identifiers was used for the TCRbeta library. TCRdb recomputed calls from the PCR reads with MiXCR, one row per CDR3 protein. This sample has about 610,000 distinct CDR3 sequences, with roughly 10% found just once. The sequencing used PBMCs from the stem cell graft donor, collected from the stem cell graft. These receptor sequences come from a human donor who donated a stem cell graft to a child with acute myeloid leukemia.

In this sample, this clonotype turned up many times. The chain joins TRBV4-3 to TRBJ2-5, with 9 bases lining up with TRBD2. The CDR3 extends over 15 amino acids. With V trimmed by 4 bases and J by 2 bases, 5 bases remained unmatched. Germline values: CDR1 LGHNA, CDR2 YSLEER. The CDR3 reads CASSLSGREQETQYF. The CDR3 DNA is TGCGCCAGCAGCCTTAGCGGGAGAGAACAAGAGACCCAGTACTTC.

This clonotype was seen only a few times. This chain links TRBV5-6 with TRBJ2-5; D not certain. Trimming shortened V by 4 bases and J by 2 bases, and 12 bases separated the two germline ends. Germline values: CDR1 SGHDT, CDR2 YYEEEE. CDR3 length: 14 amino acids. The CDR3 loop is CASSQQLQQETQYF. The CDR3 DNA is TGTGCCAGCAGCCAGCAACTCCAACAAGAGACCCAGTACTTC. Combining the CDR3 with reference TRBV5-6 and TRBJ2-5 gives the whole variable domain DAGVTQSPTHLIKTRGQQVTLRCSPKSGHDTVSWYQQALGQGPQFIFQYYEEEERQRGNFPDRFSGHQFPNYSSELNVNALLLGDSALYLCASSQQLQQETQYFGPGTRLLVL.

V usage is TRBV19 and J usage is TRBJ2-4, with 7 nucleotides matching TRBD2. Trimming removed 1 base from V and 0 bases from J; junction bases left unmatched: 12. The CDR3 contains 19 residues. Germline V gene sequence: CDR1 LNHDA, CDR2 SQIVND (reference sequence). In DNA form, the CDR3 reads TGTGCCAGTAGTATAGGAGTAGCGCGGGGGACTCTAGCCAAAAACATTCAGTACTTC. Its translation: CASSIGVARGTLAKNIQYF.

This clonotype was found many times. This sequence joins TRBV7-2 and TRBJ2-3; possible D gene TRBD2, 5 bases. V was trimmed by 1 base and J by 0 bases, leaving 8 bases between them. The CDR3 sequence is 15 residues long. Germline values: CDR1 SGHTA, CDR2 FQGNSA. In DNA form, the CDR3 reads TGTGCCAGCAGCTTAGAGAGCGGAAGCACAGATACGCAGTATTTT. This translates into CASSLESGSTDTQYF.

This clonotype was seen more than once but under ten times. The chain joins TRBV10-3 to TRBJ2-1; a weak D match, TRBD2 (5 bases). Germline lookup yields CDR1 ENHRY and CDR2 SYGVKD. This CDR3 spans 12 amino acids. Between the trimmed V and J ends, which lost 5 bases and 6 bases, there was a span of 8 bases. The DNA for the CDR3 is TGTGCCATCAGTTCAGAGGGCAATGAGCAGTTCTTC. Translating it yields CAISSEGNEQFF.

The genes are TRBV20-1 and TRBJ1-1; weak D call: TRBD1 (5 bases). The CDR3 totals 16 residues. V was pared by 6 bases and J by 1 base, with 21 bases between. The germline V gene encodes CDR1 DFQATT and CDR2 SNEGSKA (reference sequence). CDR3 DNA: TGCAGTGCCCCACTTTGGGCAGGGCTAAGGAACACTGAAGCTTTCTTT. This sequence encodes CSAPLWAGLRNTEAFF.

The DNA for the CDR3 is TGTGCCAGCAGCTCCCTTCCCCAGAACCTAGAGACCCAGTACTTC. Protein sequence: CASSSLPQNLETQYF. The gene calls are TRBV7-2 and TRBJ2-5; no definite D call. V was shortened by 4 bases and J by 4 bases, with 16 bases between the two germline ends. CDR3 length equals 15 residues. Germline values: CDR1 SGHTA, CDR2 FQGNSA.

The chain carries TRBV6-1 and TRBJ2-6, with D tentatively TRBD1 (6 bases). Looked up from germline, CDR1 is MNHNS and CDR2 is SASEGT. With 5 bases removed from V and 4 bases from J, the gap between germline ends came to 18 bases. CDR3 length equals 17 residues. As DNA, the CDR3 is TGTGCCAGCAGTCCCCGCCTTGGGACAACAGGGGCCAACGTCCTGACTTTC. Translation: CASSPRLGTTGANVLTF.

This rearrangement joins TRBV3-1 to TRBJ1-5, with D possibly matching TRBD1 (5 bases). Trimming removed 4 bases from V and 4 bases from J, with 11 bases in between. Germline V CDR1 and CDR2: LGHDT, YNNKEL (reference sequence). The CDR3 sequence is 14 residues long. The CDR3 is CASSPGLENQPQHF. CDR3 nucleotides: TGTGCCAGCAGCCCGGGACTGGAGAATCAGCCCCAGCATTTT.

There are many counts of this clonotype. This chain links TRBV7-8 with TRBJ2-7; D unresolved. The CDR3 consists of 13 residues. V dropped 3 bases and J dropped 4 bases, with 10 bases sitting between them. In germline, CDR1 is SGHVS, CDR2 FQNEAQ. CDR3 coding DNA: TGTGCCAGCAGCTTCGACAAGATTTACGAGCAGTACTTC. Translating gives CASSFDKIYEQYF.

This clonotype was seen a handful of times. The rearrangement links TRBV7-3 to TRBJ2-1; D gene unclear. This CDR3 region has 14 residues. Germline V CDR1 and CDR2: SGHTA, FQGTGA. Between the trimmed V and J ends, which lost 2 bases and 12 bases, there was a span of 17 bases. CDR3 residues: CASSLGHSRAGQFF. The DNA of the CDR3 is TGTGCCAGCAGCTTAGGGCACAGCCGGGCTGGGCAGTTCTTC. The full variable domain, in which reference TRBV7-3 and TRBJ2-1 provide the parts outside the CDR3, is GAGVSQTPSNKVTEKGKYVELRCDPISGHTALYWYRQSLGQGPEFLIYFQGTGAADDSGLPNDRFFAVRPEGSVSTLKIQRTERGDSAVYLCASSLGHSRAGQFFGPGTRLTVL.

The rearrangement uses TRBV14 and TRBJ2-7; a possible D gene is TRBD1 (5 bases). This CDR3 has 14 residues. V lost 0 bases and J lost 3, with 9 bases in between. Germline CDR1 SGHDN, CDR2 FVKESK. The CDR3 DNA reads TGTGCCAGCAGCCAAGATTCCAGGGTCTACGAGCAGTACTTC. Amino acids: CASSQDSRVYEQYF.

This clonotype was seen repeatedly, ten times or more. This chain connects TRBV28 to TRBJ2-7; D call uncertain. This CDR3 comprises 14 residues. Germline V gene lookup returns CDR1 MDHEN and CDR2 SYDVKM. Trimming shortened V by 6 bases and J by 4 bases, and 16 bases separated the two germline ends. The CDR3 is CASSPISTFYEQYF. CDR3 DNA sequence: TGTGCCAGCAGCCCAATCTCCACTTTTTACGAGCAGTACTTC.

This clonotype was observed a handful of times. The CDR3 DNA reads TGTGCCAGCAGCGAGGGCCTCACAGGGAGCCCTCAAGAGACCCAGTACTTC. Protein product: CASSEGLTGSPQETQYF. The rearrangement joins TRBV9 to TRBJ2-5; D possibly corresponds to TRBD1 (6 bases). CDR1 and CDR2 from the germline V gene are SGDLS and YYNGEE. The CDR3 is 17 amino acids. The V end lost 3 bases, the J end lost 2 bases, and 20 bases lay between the germline ends.

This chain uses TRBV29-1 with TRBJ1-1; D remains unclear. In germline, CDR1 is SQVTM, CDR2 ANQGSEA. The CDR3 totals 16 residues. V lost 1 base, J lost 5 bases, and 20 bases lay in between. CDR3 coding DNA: TGCAGCGTTGAAGCCCGCCCGGGGTGGGGATTAACTGAAGCTTTCTTT. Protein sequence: CSVEARPGWGLTEAFF. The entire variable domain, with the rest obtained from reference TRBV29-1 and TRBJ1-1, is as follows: SAVISQKPSRDICQRGTSLTIQCQVDSQVTMMFWYRQQPGQSLTLIATANQGSEATYESGFVIDKFPISRPNLTFSTLTVSNMSPEDSSIYLCSVEARPGWGLTEAFFGQGTRLTVV.

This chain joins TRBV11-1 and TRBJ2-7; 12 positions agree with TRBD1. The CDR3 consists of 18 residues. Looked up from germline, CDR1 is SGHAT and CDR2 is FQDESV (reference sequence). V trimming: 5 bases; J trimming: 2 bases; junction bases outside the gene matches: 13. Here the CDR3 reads CASSPIRGTGGTAYEQYF. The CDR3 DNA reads TGTGCCAGCAGCCCTATACGGGGGACAGGGGGCACCGCCTACGAGCAGTACTTC.

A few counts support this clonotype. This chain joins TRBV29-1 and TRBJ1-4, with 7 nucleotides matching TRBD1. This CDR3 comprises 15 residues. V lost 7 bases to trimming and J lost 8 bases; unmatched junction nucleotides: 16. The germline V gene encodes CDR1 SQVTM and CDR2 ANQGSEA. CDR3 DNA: TGCAGCGCCGCCCGGGACAGCCGGATTGAAGAAAAACTGTTTTTT. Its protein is CSAARDSRIEEKLFF.

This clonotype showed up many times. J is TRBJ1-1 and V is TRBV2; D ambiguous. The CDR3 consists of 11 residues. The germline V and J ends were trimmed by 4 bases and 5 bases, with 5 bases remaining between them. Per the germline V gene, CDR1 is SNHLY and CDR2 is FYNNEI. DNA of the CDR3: TGTGCCAGCAGTGCCGGGACTGAAGCTTTCTTT. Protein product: CASSAGTEAFF.

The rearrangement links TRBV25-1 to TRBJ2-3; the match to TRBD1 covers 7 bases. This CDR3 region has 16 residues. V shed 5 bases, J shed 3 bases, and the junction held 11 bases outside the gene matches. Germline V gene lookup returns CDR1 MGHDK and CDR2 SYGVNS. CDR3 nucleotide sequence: TGTGCCAGCAGTACCCGGACAGGCAGAAGGACAGATACGCAGTATTTT. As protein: CASSTRTGRRTDTQYF.

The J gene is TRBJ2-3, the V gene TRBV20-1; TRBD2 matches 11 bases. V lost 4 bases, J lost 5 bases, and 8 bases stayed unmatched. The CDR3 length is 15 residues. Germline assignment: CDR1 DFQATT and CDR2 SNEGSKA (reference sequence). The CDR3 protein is CSAISSGTSGDTQYF. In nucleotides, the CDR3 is TGCAGTGCTATTTCTTCCGGGACTAGCGGAGATACGCAGTATTTT.

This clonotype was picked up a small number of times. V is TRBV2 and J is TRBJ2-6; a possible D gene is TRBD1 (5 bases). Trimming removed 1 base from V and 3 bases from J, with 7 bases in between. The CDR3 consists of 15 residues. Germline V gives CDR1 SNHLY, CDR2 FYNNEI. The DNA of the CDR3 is TGTGCCAGCAGTGAAGTAGGGGATGGGGCCAACGTCCTGACTTTC. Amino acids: CASSEVGDGANVLTF. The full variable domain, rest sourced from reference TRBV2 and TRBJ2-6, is EPEVTQTPSHQVTQMGQEVILRCVPISNHLYFYWYRQILGQKVEFLVSFYNNEISEKSEIFDDQFSVERPDGSNFTLKIRSTKLEDSAMYFCASSEVGDGANVLTFGAGSRLTVL.

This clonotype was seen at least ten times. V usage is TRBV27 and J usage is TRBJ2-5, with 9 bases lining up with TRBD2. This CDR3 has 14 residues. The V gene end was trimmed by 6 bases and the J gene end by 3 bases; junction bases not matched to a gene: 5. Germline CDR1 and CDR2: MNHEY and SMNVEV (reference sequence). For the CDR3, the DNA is TGTGCCAGCAGAAGGACTAGCGACAAAGAGACCCAGTACTTC. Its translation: CASRRTSDKETQYF.

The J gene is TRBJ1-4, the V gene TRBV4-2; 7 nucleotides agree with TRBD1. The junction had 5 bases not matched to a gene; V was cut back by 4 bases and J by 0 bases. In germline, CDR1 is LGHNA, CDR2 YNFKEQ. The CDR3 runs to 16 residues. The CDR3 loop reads CASSPRGEATNEKLFF. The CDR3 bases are TGTGCCAGCAGCCCCAGGGGGGAAGCAACTAATGAAAAACTGTTTTTT.

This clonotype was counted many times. CDR3 region: CASSLAATSGRVIWEQYF. CDR3 bases: TGTGCCAGCAGCTTAGCGGCGACTAGCGGGAGGGTCATCTGGGAGCAGTACTTC. The chain links TRBV7-8 to TRBJ2-7; 14 bases agree with TRBD2. The V gene's germline CDR1 is SGHVS and CDR2 FQNEAQ. The CDR3 length is 18 residues. V lost 0 bases and J lost 7; bases outside the gene matches: 11.

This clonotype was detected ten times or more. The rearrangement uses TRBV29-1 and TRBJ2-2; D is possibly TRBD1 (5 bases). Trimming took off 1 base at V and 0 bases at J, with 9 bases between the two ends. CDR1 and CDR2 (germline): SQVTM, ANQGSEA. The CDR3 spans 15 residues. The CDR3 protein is CSVEGGPPNTGELFF. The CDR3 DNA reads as TGCAGCGTTGAAGGGGGCCCCCCGAACACCGGGGAGCTGTTTTTT.